This record covers a single TCR beta chain. There are a few counts of this clone. Its antigen specificity is not known. No much larger clonotype is one base removed from it; base qualities were not supplied. TCRbeta CDR3 regions were amplified from genomic DNA by means of the immunoSEQ Assay, a bias-controlled multiplex PCR. The study's own analysis went as follows. Within the assay, amplification of reference gene primers was used to estimate how many nucleated cells each sample contained. Sequence reads were collapsed and filtered to measure the absolute abundance of every unique TCRbeta CDR3 rearrangement. For each sample, productive Simpson clonality was calculated as the square root of Simpson's diversity index over productive rearrangements. TCRdb stores this immuneACCESS table with in-frame sequences only. Part of the clones is absent; in the studies checked, under half of the shortfall reflects unresolved V genes, and no reason is known for the rest. The V and J calls and clone size were taken over from that table, and D and trimming were inferred from the DNA. The sample table shows 250,000 to 300,000 clones, and about 86% are seen once. Jointly, the top ten make up about an eighth of the sample.

This specimen belongs to a study of blood T cell repertoires in COVID-19 (dated by TCRdb to about 2020). Regarding the complete study: Samples covering the acute and convalescent phases of COVID-19 were provided by collaborators in the United States, Italy and Spain. The prospective study material was composed of cDNA or gDNA derived from T cells, B-cell-depleted T cells, or PBMCs. Deeply sampled blood TCRbeta repertoires from subjects exposed to, actively infected with, or recovered from COVID-19 were included in the dataset. The repertoires were released in a freely available public database meant as a resource for research on the immune response to SARS-CoV-2. Samples were obtained from the ongoing ImmuneRACE study (first 160 participants) and from about 1,300 subjects provided by 6 global collaborators. Nearly every sample came with metadata listing a de-identified subject ID, COVID-19 status, age in years and sex. Where available, HLA class I and class II types were taken from metadata supplied by the sample provider and were not determined by assay-based typing.

General conclusions and limits of the study: Clinical and demographic metadata were provided uncurated, with the amount varying by source and participant.

Spanning cysteine to phenylalanine, the CDR3 consists of 13 amino acids. Only the CDR3 DNA stays, 39 bases, in frame from base 1. Cut back by 1 base and 6 bases, the V and J ends lie 10 bases apart. The germline V gene encodes CDR1 SGHNT and CDR2 YENEEA. One collaborating source in Seattle enrolled patients while the patients were actively infected and followed the patients over time throughout the course of disease. The collaborating institutions used their own protocols to collect whole blood in K2EDTA tubes. For TCRbeta analysis, collaborators shipped samples in one of three forms: frozen whole blood, isolated PBMCs, or DNA extracted from either of those sample types.

Sequencing was carried out using peripheral blood. The sequence derives from a woman aged 65 to 85 with COVID-19, enrolled during active disease. Here the chain combines TRBV11-3 and TRBJ2-7; the D segment could be TRBD1, given 6 matching bases. The nucleotide sequence is TGTGCCAGCAGCTTAGCAGGGGAAGGCGAGCAGTACTTC. This sequence encodes CASSLAGEGEQYF.